These 5 T cell receptor beta chains were all obtained from the same sample, sequenced in a study of blood T cell repertoires in COVID-19 (dated by TCRdb to about 2020). Library creation used the immunoSEQ multiplex PCR assay. TCRdb re-hosts the immuneACCESS table, in-frame sequences only. Its copies lack some clones; in the studies checked, an unresolved V gene accounts for under half of them, and the cause for the rest is not known. This sample lists some 290,000 clones; almost 90% were detected once. The ten largest make up around 0.97% of the sample. The specimen sequenced was peripheral blood. The receptor source for this set is a woman in her forties with COVID-19, enrolled during active disease.

This clone was picked up one time. The chain links TRBV7-8 to TRBJ1-6, with D uncertain. Germline V lookup: CDR1 SGHVS, CDR2 FQNEAQ. V lost 4 bases to trimming and J lost 9 bases, with 10 bases between them. The length of the CDR3 is 13 residues. The CDR3 DNA follows: TGTGCCAGCAGCTCACTAGGAGGTTCACCCCTCCACTTT. Translated: CASSSLGGSPLHF. Drawing the rest from reference TRBV7-8 and TRBJ1-6, the complete variable domain is GAGVSQSPRYKVAKRGQDVALRCDPISGHVSLFWYQQALGQGPEFLTYFQNEAQLDKSGLPSDRFFAERPEGSVSTLKIQRTQQEDSAVYLCASSSLGGSPLHFGNGTRLTVT.

This chain connects TRBV28 to TRBJ1-6, with a tentative D call TRBD1 (6 bases). Germline V gives CDR1 MDHEN, CDR2 SYDVKM. The V end lost 6 bases, the J end lost 7 bases, and 16 bases lay between the germline ends. The CDR3 has 15 amino acids. The CDR3: CASRPAGAKNSPLHF. The CDR3 DNA sequence: TGTGCCAGCAGGCCCGCGGGGGCGAAGAATTCACCCCTCCACTTT.

This chain connects TRBV28 to TRBJ2-1, with 8 bases fitting TRBD1. The germline V gene has CDR1 MDHEN and CDR2 SYDVKM. This CDR3 is built from 14 residues. V gave up 5 bases and J gave up 2 bases; unmatched junction bases: 2. CDR3 in DNA: TGTGCCAGCAGTGTACAGGGGGCCTACAATGAGCAGTTCTTC. Its protein is CASSVQGAYNEQFF. Full variable domain (remainder filled in from reference TRBV28 and TRBJ2-1): DVKVTQSSRYLVKRTGEKVFLECVQDMDHENMFWYRQDPGLGLRLIYFSYDVKMKEKGDIPEGYSVSREKKERFSLILESASTNQTSMYLCASSVQGAYNEQFFGPGTRLTVL.

The gene calls are TRBV3-1 (or the pseudogene TRBV3-2) and TRBJ1-5; TRBD1 is a possible D gene (6 bases). The CDR3 has 15 residues. V lost 0 bases, J lost 11 bases, and 17 bases lay in between. Germline assignment: CDR1 LGHDT and CDR2 YNNKEL (reference sequence). CDR3 nucleotides: TGTGCCAGCAGCCAAGATAACACCCCTAGGGGGTCCCAGCATTTT. Amino acids: CASSQDNTPRGSQHF.

V usage is TRBV9 and J usage is TRBJ1-1; 9 nucleotides align to TRBD1. The CDR3 has 14 amino acids. Germline V gene lookup returns CDR1 SGDLS and CDR2 YYNGEE. Unmatched junction bases numbered 7, after V lost 4 bases and J lost 6 bases. The CDR3 DNA reads as TGTGCCAGCAGCCCAACGGGACAGGGCGCTGAAGCTTTCTTT. This encodes CASSPTGQGAEAFF.